This note documents a single TCR beta chain sequence. These data are taken from a study of cytomegalovirus exposure and HLA in healthy donors. The CDR3 is made up of 15 amino acids. Per the germline V gene, CDR1 is MDHEN and CDR2 is SYDVKM. With 6 bases clipped from V and 6 bases from J, the junction kept 10 bases outside the gene matches. It was with 60 Vbeta and 13 Jbeta primers that the PCR ran. Profiled with immunoSEQ multiplex PCR; TCRdb holds only in-frame clones, not every one. In total, the table holds over 60,000 clones. The source material was PBMCs. The chain joins TRBV28 to TRBJ2-7, with TRBD1 identical over 11 bases. The sequence was obtained from a female donor in good health and CMV-seropositive. DNA of the CDR3: TGTGCCAGCAGCCTCCCCGGGACAGGGGGGGCCGAGCAGTACTTC. This encodes CASSLPGTGGAEQYF.